This TCR beta chain appears in the sequencing data of a study of T cells in Graves' hyperthyroidism and ophthalmopathy. TCR beta CDR3 regions were amplified from RNA transcripts. Initially, a first-round RT-PCR of the TCR CDR3 employed the HTBI primer set. In TCRdb, the multiplex PCR reads were re-called with MiXCR into one record per CDR3 protein. The sample lists around 600,000 distinct CDR3 sequences; 15% to 18% were seen once. V shed 4 bases, J shed 6 bases, and the junction held 8 bases outside the gene matches. The CDR3 consists of 17 residues. Germline V CDR1 and CDR2: LGHNA, YSLEER. The material sequenced was blood. This receptor was identified in a woman younger than 45 with Graves' hyperthyroidism. V is TRBV4-3 and J is TRBJ2-1, with 14 bases lining up with TRBD2. The CDR3 sequence is CASSLGTSGSRVNEQFF. As DNA, the CDR3 is TGCGCCAGCAGCCTGGGGACTAGCGGGAGCAGGGTCAATGAGCAGTTCTTC.